The clone carrying this T cell receptor beta chain was detected a few times. This entry comes from a study of T cell responses to AZD1222 COVID-19 vaccine. The germline gives CDR1 WSHSY, CDR2 SAAADI. The CDR3 runs to 16 residues. The V end lost 3 bases, the J end lost 2 bases, and 16 bases lay between the germline ends. Profiling relied on immunoSEQ multiplex PCR, and the TCRdb table lists in-frame clones only, not all of them. Of 100,000 to 150,000 clones in the sample, roughly 93% were seen once. The sample in question was peripheral blood, obtained 28 days after the second AZD1222 dose. The TCR comes from an adult who received the AZD1222 COVID-19 vaccine. J is TRBJ1-1 and V is TRBV10-2; weak D call: TRBD1 (5 bases). The DNA for the CDR3 is TGCGCCAGCAGTGATGTTGGGGGGGGACGAAACACTGAAGCTTTCTTT. As protein: CASSDVGGGRNTEAFF.